This T cell receptor (beta chain) is drawn from a study of blood T cell repertoires in COVID-19. Across the whole study: PBMCs, B-cell-depleted T cells, or T cells were the source of the cDNA or gDNA that made up the material.

CDR1 and CDR2 from the germline V gene are KGHDR and SFDVKD. CDR3 length: 15 amino acids. The ends lost 0 bases at V and 8 bases at J; junction bases unmatched: 7. Clones were read by immunoSEQ multiplex PCR, and TCRdb kept only the in-frame ones, dropping some. The sample holds some 80,000 clones, 85% to 90% seen once. Sequencing was done on a sample of peripheral blood. The TCR comes from a human donor in a cohort sampled during active COVID-19. V is TRBV24-1 and J is TRBJ2-3, with 7 nucleotides matching TRBD2. In nucleotides, the CDR3 is TGTGCCACCAGTGATTTGCGCGGGAGCTCTGTTACGCAGTATTTT. Its translation: CATSDLRGSSVTQYF.